This T cell receptor beta chain was recovered during a study of long-term antiretroviral therapy in people with HIV (dated by TCRdb to the early 2020s). General notes on the study: The earliest samples were collected approximately a decade before the 2015 WHO recommendation for immediate ART, a period when ART was typically delayed until CD4 counts fell. A retrospective serial study tested whether changes in peripheral blood TRB repertoire composition and diversity were associated with ART initiation and durable HIV suppression. The cohort contributed about 200 cryopreserved PBMC samples from about 31 adults with confirmed HIV infection, collected serially over a mean of approximately six years (range 1-12). About a third of the roughly 30 participants with HIV were female. Test extractions of a monoclonal T-cell line alongside under 35 polyclonal samples showed no cross-contamination during QIAcube processing.

Remarks on this clone: Its antigen is not yet known. Base qualities are not at hand, and no much larger clone is one base apart.

The immunoSEQ hsTCRB v3.0 assay was used at survey level resolution for TRB variable region sequencing. The target sequencing depth for TRB was about 40,000-50,000 T-cell genomes per sample. An Illumina MiSeq with a v3 150-cycle kit was used to sequence the pooled TRB libraries. The authors' analysis ran thus. Repertoire analysis was run in R within a reproducible Nextflow workflow that covered QC, data transformation and analysis. LymphoSeq2, an R package for exploring AIRR-Seq data, was used to implement custom analyses. Four samples that yielded fewer than 5000 total TRB sequences were excluded, so that about 200 HIV repertoires were analyzed. Among the approximately 190 HIV repertoires that were kept, almost 60 were collected before ART initiation and under 150 were collected after ART initiation. Each repertoire was downsampled to 5000 TRB nucleotide sequences, and summary statistics were averaged across 100 downsampling iterations. Only TRB sequences with CDR3 regions of at least seven amino acids were retained for analysis. Diversity was measured with a Shannon entropy-derived clonality score and the Gini coefficient. In repertoire networks, the top 5000 CDR3 amino acid sequences were linked whenever an edit distance of one separated two sequences. For TRB CDR3 amino acid sequences, antigen specificity groups and MHC restriction were predicted with GLIPH2. To flag known associations with CMV, EBV, HIV or tissue antigens, CDR3 amino acid sequences were compared against VDJdb and McPAS-TCR. Pre-ART, post-ART and control groups were compared with Wilcoxon signed-rank tests and Holm-Bonferroni correction. TCRdb holds this immuneACCESS table with in-frame rearrangements only. Some clones are missing; in checked studies, unresolved V genes explain under half, and the rest has no known cause. V, J and clone size reflect that table, while D and trimming were determined from the DNA. A total of around 40,000 clones appear in this sample, roughly 90% of them only once. About 4.2% of the sample comes from the top ten.

Inclusion was restricted to participants for whom at least one PBMC sample before ART initiation and at least two post-ART samples were available. Every participant with HIV received treatment in the United States of America. Cryopreserved samples of about 0.95-11 million PBMC were thawed and washed before DNA extraction. At the time of the earliest PBMC sample for each participant with HIV, ages ranged from roughly 23 to 60 years. PBMC samples from each participant spanned 1-4 timepoints before ART initiation and 2-8 timepoints after ART initiation, with a median of 7 samples. Serial HIV viral load, CD4+ T-cell count, ART history and demographic data were obtained for every participant. Genomic DNA was extracted from unsorted PBMC with a Qiagen kit on a QIAcube, with processing performed in batches of 12 samples. Broad study findings and their caveats: No data were available on ART adherence, viral resistance or therapy changes, limiting inferences about post-ART repertoire changes. The repertoire was dominated across all time points by expanded TRB clones identified before ART initiation, although this dominance was seen to fluctuate and to decrease in many PLHIV after ART. Because PBMC availability was limited, only the TCR beta chain was sequenced, with no alpha chain pairing. The samples were dated from about 2003 to 2018, and the ART regimens that were used may be less effective than current ART regimens. ART initiation was associated with a significant increase in TRB diversity, but diversity stayed significantly below transplant donor controls even after long-term ART. Unsorted PBMC were profiled instead of sorted CD4+ and CD8+ T cells because pre-ART samples had limited cell numbers. Narrower CDR3 length ranges were observed in HIV repertoires than in controls, and an antigen-experienced repertoire with only a slight naive shift after ART was suggested by the network structure.

The junction carries 13 bases between V and J, which are trimmed by 0 bases and 10 bases respectively. The germline V gene (reference sequence) gives CDR1 as LNHNV and CDR2 as YYDKDF. The CDR3, from cysteine to phenylalanine, totals 14 residues. Only the CDR3 DNA stays, 42 bases, in frame from base 1. The rearranged chain carries TRBV15 and TRBJ2-1; tentative D gene TRBD2, with 5 bases matching. This receptor was taken from a woman aged 18-30 years with HIV. The source was unsorted PBMCs, collected just before starting antiretroviral therapy. Read as DNA, the sequence is TGTGCCACCAGCAGAGATACTCTCGGGGAGGAGCAGTTCTTC. Its translation reads: CATSRDTLGEEQFF. The variable domain in full, with residues beyond the CDR3 obtained from the reference TRBV15 and TRBJ2-1 genes, is DAMVIQNPRYQVTQFGKPVTLSCSQTLNHNVMYWYQQKSSQAPKLLFHYYDKDFNNEADTPDNFQSRRPNTSFCFLDIRSPGLGDTAMYLCATSRDTLGEEQFFGPGTRLTVL.